This TCR beta chain is from a study of shared clonotypes between healthy human individuals. The data were produced by immunoSEQ multiplex PCR, yet TCRdb's version contains in-frame clones alone and is incomplete. The repertoire holds approximately 1,500,000 clones, with 95% to 99% as singletons. Regarding this clone: The antigen is unknown.

General observations from the study: Having only a few donors restricted how much genetic and exposure-history diversity was captured. Some naive CD4 clonotypes, roughly 4.5%, turned up in common across four donors.

All donors were healthy HIV-negative adults lacking recent acute infections or vaccinations. The study drew all its donors from Caucasian adults living in Nashville, Tennessee. Germline-derived CDR1 and CDR2 are SGHDN and FVKESK. CDR3 size: 17 residues. V shed 3 bases and J 5 bases; nucleotides not matched to a gene: 13. Sequenced material: naive CD4+ T cells sorted from blood. Noted subset: CD45RA+ positively selected. The chain couples TRBV14 to TRBJ2-1, with TRBD2 matching 7 bases. This receptor was obtained from a man aged 25-45 years in good health. CDR3: CASSHPWGGGANNEQFF. The CDR3 region has the DNA TGTGCCAGCAGCCATCCCTGGGGGGGAGGGGCGAACAATGAGCAGTTCTTC.